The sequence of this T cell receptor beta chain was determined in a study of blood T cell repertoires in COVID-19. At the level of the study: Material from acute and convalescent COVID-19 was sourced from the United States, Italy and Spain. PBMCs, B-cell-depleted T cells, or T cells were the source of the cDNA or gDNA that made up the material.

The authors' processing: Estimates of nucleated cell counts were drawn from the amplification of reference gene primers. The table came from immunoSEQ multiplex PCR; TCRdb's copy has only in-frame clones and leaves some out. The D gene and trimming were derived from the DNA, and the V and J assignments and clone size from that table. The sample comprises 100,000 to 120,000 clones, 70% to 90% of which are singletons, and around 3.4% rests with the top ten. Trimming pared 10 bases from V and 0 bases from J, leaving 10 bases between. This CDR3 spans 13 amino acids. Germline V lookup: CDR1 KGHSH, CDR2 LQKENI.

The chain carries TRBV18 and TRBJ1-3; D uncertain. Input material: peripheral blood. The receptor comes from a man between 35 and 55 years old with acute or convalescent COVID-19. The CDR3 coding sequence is TGTGCCACCTTCATGAGCTCTGGAAACACCATATATTTT. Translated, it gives CATFMSSGNTIYF.